The 20 T cell receptor beta chains given below trace back to one sample, sequenced in a study of blood T cell repertoires in COVID-19. Here immunoSEQ multiplex PCR was the method, and the copy in TCRdb shows in-frame clones only, minus some. The table records 200,000 to 300,000 clones, over 70% of them present only once. Sequencing used peripheral blood. These receptors were obtained from a man aged 40-50 years with acute or convalescent COVID-19.

The V gene is TRBV5-5, the J gene TRBJ2-2; D remains unclear. CDR3 length: 16 residues. Trimming took off 2 bases at V and 0 bases at J, with 11 bases between the two ends. Per the germline V gene, CDR1 is SGHKS and CDR2 is YYEKEE (reference sequence). The CDR3 sequence is CASSFVDISNTGELFF. The DNA of the CDR3 is TGTGCCAGCAGCTTCGTAGATATTTCGAACACCGGGGAGCTGTTTTTT.

V and J are TRBV6-5 and TRBJ1-6; D unresolved. The CDR3 spans 14 residues. CDR1 is MNHEY, CDR2 SVGAGI, per germline. Trimming pared 5 bases from V and 9 bases from J, leaving 14 bases between. This CDR3 reads CASSLEGYSSPLHF. CDR3 DNA sequence: TGTGCCAGCAGTCTCGAAGGTTACAGTTCACCCCTCCACTTT.

Here the CDR3 DNA reads TGTGCCAGCAGCCGACAGGGGGAGGGAACTGAAGCTTTCTTT. This sequence encodes CASSRQGEGTEAFF. This chain connects TRBV6-5 to TRBJ1-1; the match to TRBD1 covers 9 bases. The germline gives CDR1 MNHEY, CDR2 SVGAGI. Trimming cost V 6 bases and J 5 bases; bases outside gene matches: 7. CDR3 size: 14 residues.

The genes are TRBV18 and TRBJ2-7; perhaps TRBD2 as D (6 bases). Germline-derived CDR1 and CDR2 are KGHSH and LQKENI. Trimming pared 3 bases from V and 0 bases from J, leaving 12 bases between. There are 15 residues in the CDR3. CDR3 amino acids: CASSPHSGSSYEQYF. The CDR3 coding sequence is TGTGCCAGCTCACCTCATAGCGGTAGCTCCTACGAGCAGTACTTC.

V is TRBV7-6 and J is TRBJ1-5; D may be TRBD1 (5 bases). With 1 base removed from V and 4 bases from J, the gap between germline ends came to 11 bases. This CDR3 has 15 amino acids. CDR1 is SGHVS, CDR2 FNYEAQ, per germline. CDR3 in amino acids: CASSLDRGGNQPQHF. The CDR3 DNA reads TGTGCCAGCAGCTTAGACCGGGGGGGGAATCAGCCCCAGCATTTT. The full variable domain, rest sourced from reference TRBV7-6 and TRBJ1-5, is GAGVSQSPRYKVTKRGQDVALRCDPISGHVSLYWYRQALGQGPEFLTYFNYEAQQDKSGLPNDRFSAERPEGSISTLTIQRTEQRDSAMYRCASSLDRGGNQPQHFGDGTRLSIL.

The chain has TRBV27 and TRBJ1-4; no firm D call. The germline V gene encodes CDR1 MNHEY and CDR2 SMNVEV (reference sequence). Trimming shortened V by 3 bases and J by 0 bases, and 8 bases separated the two germline ends. This CDR3 is built from 15 residues. The chain's CDR3 is CASSLMRTTNEKLFF. In DNA form, the CDR3 reads TGTGCCAGCAGTTTGATGCGGACAACTAATGAAAAACTGTTTTTT.

The chain couples TRBV12-3 or TRBV12-4 to TRBJ1-2; 8 positions agree with TRBD1. The length of the CDR3 is 13 residues. Trimming at V came to 5 bases and at J to 8 bases, leaving 7 bases not matched to a gene. The CDR3: CASSIQGAMGYTF. Here the CDR3 DNA reads TGTGCCAGCAGTATCCAGGGGGCTATGGGCTACACCTTC.

The chain has TRBV6-5 and TRBJ1-2; D is unresolved. This CDR3 spans 13 amino acids. The germline gives CDR1 MNHEY, CDR2 SVGAGI. V gave up 5 bases and J gave up 8 bases, with 15 bases separating them. The CDR3 DNA reads as TGTGCCAGCAGTCGGACGGCCCGGGGAGGCTACACCTTC. Translation gives CASSRTARGGYTF.

V gene TRBV3-1 (or the pseudogene TRBV3-2) combines with J gene TRBJ2-3; 9 nucleotides line up with TRBD2. Trimming at V came to 0 bases and at J to 3 bases, leaving 4 bases not matched to a gene. Germline-derived CDR1 and CDR2 are LGHDT and YNNKEL (reference sequence). The CDR3 is 16 residues long. The CDR3 reads CASSQEASGRTDTQYF. DNA of the CDR3: TGTGCCAGCAGCCAAGAGGCGAGCGGGAGGACAGATACGCAGTATTTT.

CDR3 region: CASSLDSYNEQFF. The CDR3 region has the DNA TGTGCCAGCAGCTTAGACAGCTACAATGAGCAGTTCTTC. This chain uses TRBV7-8 with TRBJ2-1; no clear D. Trimming left V 1 base short and J 3 bases short, with 4 bases between. CDR1 SGHVS and CDR2 FQNEAQ come from the germline V gene. The CDR3 is made up of 13 amino acids.

This clone appeared a single time. The CDR3 reads CASSRTGGGEKLFF. DNA for the CDR3: TGCGCCAGCAGCCGGACAGGGGGAGGTGAAAAACTGTTTTTT. The chain carries TRBV5-1 and TRBJ1-4, with 10 bases that match TRBD1. Germline loops: CDR1 SGHRS, CDR2 YFSETQ. V lost 4 bases to trimming and J lost 7 bases; unmatched junction nucleotides: 4. The CDR3 is 14 residues long.

For the CDR3, the DNA is TGCAGTGCGGGCCGGGGGGCTGAAGCTTTCTTT. It is translated as CSAGRGAEAFF. This chain links TRBV20-1 with TRBJ1-1; perhaps TRBD1 as D (5 bases). The CDR3 has 11 residues. Trimming shortened V by 6 bases and J by 6 bases, and 11 bases separated the two germline ends. Germline loops: CDR1 DFQATT, CDR2 SNEGSKA (reference sequence).

This clone was recorded only once. The V and J genes are TRBV27 and TRBJ2-7; unclear D gene. CDR3 length: 12 residues. The germline V gene encodes CDR1 MNHEY and CDR2 SMNVEV (reference sequence). V gave up 6 bases and J gave up 3 bases, with 9 bases separating them. CDR3 sequence: CASRSKLYEQYF. As DNA, the CDR3 is TGTGCCAGCAGGTCCAAACTCTACGAGCAGTACTTC.

This sequence joins TRBV14 and TRBJ1-1, with D possibly matching TRBD1 (5 bases). The CDR3 extends over 14 amino acids. CDR1 is SGHDN, CDR2 FVKESK, per germline. Trimming removed 5 bases from V and 4 bases from J, with 14 bases in between. The CDR3 sequence: CASSVHVGPTEAFF. Written as DNA, the CDR3 is TGTGCCAGCAGCGTTCACGTGGGGCCCACTGAAGCTTTCTTT. The complete variable domain, with remaining parts taken from reference TRBV14 and TRBJ1-1, reads EAGVTQFPSHSVIEKGQTVTLRCDPISGHDNLYWYRRVMGKEIKFLLHFVKESKQDESGMPNNRFLAERTGGTYSTLKVQPAELEDSGVYFCASSVHVGPTEAFFGQGTRLTVV.

The rearrangement uses TRBV6-2 or TRBV6-3 and TRBJ2-1; TRBD1 matches at 8 bases. Per germline, CDR1 MNHEY and CDR2 SVGEGT. J was trimmed by 12 bases and V by 5 bases; bases with no gene match: 9. CDR3 length: 13 residues. As DNA, the CDR3 is TGTGCCAGCAGTCAGGGGGCCCAAGGTGGGCAGTTCTTC. Residues: CASSQGAQGGQFF.

The rearrangement uses TRBV6-5 and TRBJ1-3; 7 bases are a match to TRBD1. Trimming at V came to 7 bases and at J to 4 bases, leaving 7 bases not matched to a gene. The CDR3 runs 14 residues. Per germline, CDR1 MNHEY and CDR2 SVGAGI. The CDR3 protein is CASKVQGQGNTIYF. The CDR3 nucleotides are TGTGCCAGCAAGGTACAGGGGCAGGGAAACACCATATATTTT.

This clone was counted between two and nine times. The V and J genes are TRBV2 and TRBJ1-1; TRBD1 is a possible D gene (5 bases). The germline V gene encodes CDR1 SNHLY and CDR2 FYNNEI. V was cut by 1 base and J by 4 bases, with 7 bases left in between. The CDR3 is made up of 13 amino acids. CDR3 residues: CASSEEGVTEAFF. As DNA, the CDR3 is TGTGCCAGCAGTGAAGAAGGGGTCACTGAAGCTTTCTTT.

V usage is TRBV10-3 and J usage is TRBJ2-3, with 14 bases identical to TRBD2. The CDR3 is 16 residues long. With 6 bases clipped from V and 8 bases from J, the junction kept 10 bases outside the gene matches. Germline CDR1 ENHRY, CDR2 SYGVKD. In DNA form, the CDR3 reads TGTGCCATCAGACAGCGACTAGCGGGGGGGGAGGGTACGCAGTATTTT. Translated, it gives CAIRQRLAGGEGTQYF.

The CDR3 DNA follows: TGTGCCAGCAGCTTATGGGGCCGACAGGAGAAGAATAATTCACCCCTCCACTTT. It codes for CASSLWGRQEKNNSPLHF. The V gene is TRBV11-2, the J gene TRBJ1-6, with a possible D match to TRBD1 (6 bases). The CDR3 covers 18 residues. Germline loops: CDR1 SGHAT, CDR2 FQNNGV. Trimming stripped 2 bases from V and 5 bases from J, with 19 bases between.

The genes are TRBV6-5 and TRBJ2-1; 8 nucleotides align to TRBD1. Germline trimming cut 6 bases from V and 9 bases from J; bases unmatched to any gene: 7. The CDR3 is made up of 13 amino acids. Germline V gives CDR1 MNHEY, CDR2 SVGAGI. CDR3 region: CASRATGVGEQFF. CDR3 nucleotides: TGTGCCAGCAGGGCGACAGGGGTCGGTGAGCAGTTCTTC.